The 5 T cell receptor beta chains below were found in one sample sequenced in a study of shared clonotypes between healthy human individuals. Sequencing used immunoSEQ multiplex PCR; TCRdb keeps in-frame clones, though not all of them. The sample lists roughly 76,000 clones, about 64% occurring once. Sequencing was carried out using memory CD8+ T cells sorted from blood. The subset: CD45RO+ cells pooled with CCR7-negative TemRA cells. Receptors originate from a man younger than 40 in good health.

V and J are TRBV7-2 and TRBJ2-3, with D perhaps TRBD2 (5 bases). CDR3 size: 15 residues. The germline V and J ends were trimmed by 5 bases and 6 bases, with 18 bases remaining between them. Per the germline V gene, CDR1 is SGHTA and CDR2 is FQGNSA. CDR3: CASSRGSGRSDTQYF. The CDR3 region has the DNA TGTGCCAGCAGCCGAGGGTCAGGTAGATCGGATACGCAGTATTTT.

The chain employs TRBV27 and TRBJ2-7, with TRBD1 matching 10 bases. This CDR3 has 15 amino acids. The germline CDR1 and CDR2 sequences are MNHEY and SMNVEV (reference sequence). Losses at the gene ends were 5 bases for V and 6 bases for J; bases not matched to a gene: 10. CDR3 sequence: CASSAGTGVFSEQYF. In nucleotides, the CDR3 is TGTGCCAGCAGTGCCGGGACAGGGGTGTTTTCCGAGCAGTACTTC.

This clone was seen a few times. V is TRBV11-2 and J is TRBJ2-3, with TRBD2 identical over 9 bases. Germline V gene data show CDR1 as SGHAT and CDR2 as FQNNGV. There are 16 residues in the CDR3. With 5 bases clipped from V and 2 bases from J, the junction kept 8 bases outside the gene matches. Here the CDR3 DNA reads TGTGCCAGCAGCCCAGCGGGGGGTTGGATCACAGATACGCAGTATTTT. This sequence encodes CASSPAGGWITDTQYF.

This chain connects TRBV10-3 to TRBJ1-2; D possibly corresponds to TRBD1 (5 bases). This CDR3 comprises 13 residues. CDR1 ENHRY and CDR2 SYGVKD come from the germline V gene. V lost 7 bases and J 1 base, leaving 10 bases between the germline ends. Written as DNA, the CDR3 is TGTGCCATCACCGGACAAGTTAACTATGGCTACACCTTC. It specifies CAITGQVNYGYTF.

This clone came up a few times. CDR3 loop: CAWSEGYGNQPQHF. For the CDR3, the DNA is TGTGCCTGGAGTGAAGGGTACGGCAATCAGCCCCAGCATTTT. This sequence joins TRBV30 and TRBJ1-5; D gene uncertain. Trimming took 1 base from V and 2 from J, leaving 9 bases between them. This CDR3 has 14 residues. Germline V lookup: CDR1 GTSNPN, CDR2 SVGIG (reference sequence).